The rows below give T cell receptor beta chains drawn from one sample of a study of cytomegalovirus exposure and HLA in healthy donors. Repertoires were generated with immunoSEQ multiplex PCR, while TCRdb's copy carries only in-frame clones and drops some. The sample lists some 56,000 clones; roughly nine tenths were seen once. Sequenced: PBMCs. These receptors were collected from a man younger than 35 in good health and CMV-seronegative. CDR3s include the opening cysteine and the closing phenylalanine or tryptophan. D genes are given only for firm matches. Part of the rows lack a size; the others show once, few, many or a class for expanded clones.

D	size	V	J	CDR3	DNA
TRBD2	-	TRBV2	TRBJ2-7	CASSKDTGGYEQYF	TGTGCCAGCAGTAAAGACACGGGAGGCTACGAGCAGTACTTC
TRBD1	once	TRBV7-9	TRBJ1-1	CASSPRGRGAWNTEAFF	TGTGCCAGCAGCCCCAGGGGGCGCGGCGCCTGGAACACTGAAGCTTTCTTT
-	-	TRBV4-1	TRBJ1-1	CASSPRGLNTEAFF	TGCGCCAGCAGCCCCAGGGGCTTAAACACTGAAGCTTTCTTT
-	-	TRBV5-1	TRBJ1-1	CASSLVAENTEAFF	TGCGCCAGCAGCTTGGTGGCGGAGAACACTGAAGCTTTCTTT
-	-	TRBV5-1	TRBJ2-1	CASSYLVSYNEQFF	TGCGCCAGCAGCTACCTAGTCTCCTACAATGAGCAGTTCTTC
-	-	TRBV27	TRBJ2-7	CASSSTSGEQYF	TGTGCCAGCAGTTCAACATCAGGAGAGCAGTACTTC
-	-	TRBV5-3	TRBJ2-7	CARSPMDGGEQYF	TGTGCCAGAAGCCCGATGGATGGAGGCGAGCAGTACTTC
TRBD2	-	TRBV11-3	TRBJ2-5	CASSPGTSAYQETQYF	TGTGCCAGCAGCCCTGGGACTAGCGCTTACCAAGAGACCCAGTACTTC
-	-	TRBV4-3	TRBJ2-3	CASSQWGGGSGPDTQYF	TGCGCCAGCAGCCAGTGGGGCGGCGGAAGTGGACCAGATACGCAGTATTTT
-	-	TRBV7-2	TRBJ2-1	CASSWEDEQFF	TGTGCCAGCAGCTGGGAGGATGAGCAGTTCTTC
-	-	TRBV7-9	TRBJ2-1	CASSLGEAYNEQFF	TGTGCCAGCAGCTTAGGGGAGGCCTACAATGAGCAGTTCTTC
-	-	TRBV7-8	TRBJ2-7	CASSSDVLTGFYEQYF	TGTGCCAGCAGCTCGGATGTCCTGACGGGGTTCTACGAGCAGTACTTC
TRBD2	-	TRBV4-2	TRBJ2-5	CATRTSQETQYF	TGTGCCACCAGGACTAGCCAAGAGACCCAGTACTTC
-	-	TRBV4-1	TRBJ1-2	CASSQVGRGAEDGYTF	TGCGCCAGCAGCCAAGTGGGTCGGGGGGCAGAGGATGGCTACACCTTC
TRBD2	once	TRBV10-3	TRBJ2-2	CAISGLAGGVNTGELFF	TGTGCCATCAGTGGCCTAGCGGGAGGAGTGAACACCGGGGAGCTGTTTTTT
TRBD1	-	TRBV5-4	TRBJ2-2	CASSLARGRANTGELFF	TGTGCCAGCAGCTTGGCCAGGGGGCGCGCGAACACCGGGGAGCTGTTTTTT
-	-	TRBV7-2	TRBJ2-7	CASSKDINRVMTYEQYF	TGTGCCAGCAGCAAAGACATCAACAGGGTGATGACCTACGAGCAGTACTTC
TRBD1	-	TRBV11-2	TRBJ1-4	CASLPGQGAMGREKLFF	TGTGCCTCTCTCCCCGGACAGGGGGCGATGGGTCGTGAAAAACTGTTTTTT
TRBD1	once	TRBV15	TRBJ2-5	CATSRDGTGGRTQYF	TGTGCCACCAGCAGAGATGGGACAGGGGGTAGGACCCAGTACTTC
-	-	TRBV7-2	TRBJ1-3	CASSLVGGAADTIYF	TGTGCCAGCAGCTTAGTGGGGGGTGCGGCAGACACCATATATTTT
-	-	TRBV27	TRBJ2-4	CASSLSGGAGGIQYF	TGTGCCAGCAGTTTATCGGGCGGGGCCGGGGGCATTCAGTACTTC
-	-	TRBV27	TRBJ2-1	CASSTLIRSSNEQFF	TGTGCCAGCAGCACCTTAATTAGGAGCTCGAACGAGCAGTTCTTC
TRBD2	-	TRBV4-1	TRBJ2-1	CASSQDLTSGRAYNEQFF	TGCGCCAGCAGCCAAGATCTGACTAGCGGGAGGGCTTACAATGAGCAGTTCTTC
-	-	TRBV12-1	TRBJ2-1	CASSFGGRSGSYNEQFF	TGTGCCAGCAGCTTTGGGGGCCGGAGTGGATCCTACAATGAGCAGTTCTTC
TRBD2	-	TRBV28	TRBJ2-7	CASSFALAGGPPLSSYEQYF	TGTGCCAGCAGTTTTGCACTAGCGGGAGGCCCCCCGCTAAGCTCCTACGAGCAGTACTTC
TRBD2	-	TRBV7-2	TRBJ2-3	CASSPGPGLAGTDTQYF	TGTGCCAGCAGCCCCGGCCCGGGACTAGCGGGAACAGATACGCAGTATTTT
TRBD2	-	TRBV9	TRBJ2-1	CASSVSSSVLAGSYNEQFF	TGTGCCAGCAGCGTATCATCCTCCGTTCTAGCGGGTTCCTACAATGAGCAGTTCTTC
TRBD2	-	TRBV5-1	TRBJ2-4	CASRSGGRDERSKNIQYF	TGCGCCAGCAGGAGCGGCGGGAGGGATGAGAGGTCCAAAAACATTCAGTACTTC
TRBD2	-	TRBV6-6	TRBJ2-1	CASSRWRENGNEQFF	TGTGCCAGCAGTCGGTGGCGGGAGAATGGCAATGAGCAGTTCTTC